One sample yielded the 18 T cell receptor beta chains listed below, sequenced in a study of T cell responses to AZD1222 COVID-19 vaccine. Clones were sequenced by immunoSEQ multiplex PCR, and TCRdb holds only the in-frame ones, with some missing. The sample contains tens of thousands of clones, about 88% of which appear only once. Here the sequenced sample was peripheral blood, taken on day 0 of AZD1222 vaccination. Source of these receptors: an adult in good health.

This rearrangement joins TRBV28 to TRBJ1-1; 9 bases are a match to TRBD1. V gave up 6 bases and J gave up 11 bases; unmatched junction bases: 16. Germline values: CDR1 MDHEN, CDR2 SYDVKM. The CDR3 has 15 residues. CDR3 sequence: CASSLRWDRVGSAFF. Here the CDR3 DNA reads TGTGCCAGCAGCTTAAGGTGGGACAGGGTGGGGAGTGCTTTCTTT.

The genes are TRBV15 and TRBJ2-1, with 9 bases matching TRBD2. The J segment lost 2 bases and the V segment lost 0 bases, leaving 8 bases of the junction unmatched. Germline V CDR1 and CDR2: LNHNV, YYDKDF (reference sequence). The CDR3 runs to 18 residues. In DNA, the CDR3 is TGTGCCACCAGCAGAGATCTGGGCGGGAGGGTCACCTACAATGAGCAGTTCTTC. Protein product: CATSRDLGGRVTYNEQFF.

The genes are TRBV23-1 and TRBJ2-7; tentatively, D is TRBD2 (6 bases). TRBV23-1 is an ORF, with its function uncertain. The CDR3 is made up of 15 amino acids. V dropped 3 bases and J dropped 4 bases, with 16 bases sitting between them. In nucleotides, the CDR3 is TGCGCCAGCAGTCAGGGGAGGTTGCTCCCTTACGAGCAGTACGTC. It translates to CASSQGRLLPYEQYV.

This chain connects TRBV5-4 to TRBJ1-1, with 9 bases fitting TRBD1. CDR3 length: 15 residues. Germline V lookup: CDR1 SGHNT, CDR2 YYREEE (reference sequence). Trimming at V came to 2 bases and at J to 3 bases, leaving 5 bases not matched to a gene. CDR3 bases: TGTGCCAGCAGCTTTACCCGGGACAGGGACACTGAAGCTTTCTTT. Translated: CASSFTRDRDTEAFF.

The chain links TRBV11-2 to TRBJ2-2, with D perhaps matching TRBD1 (5 bases). Trimming took 4 bases from V and 7 from J, leaving 13 bases between them. Germline V gene data show CDR1 as SGHAT and CDR2 as FQNNGV. This CDR3 comprises 14 residues. CDR3 DNA sequence: TGTGCCAGCAGCTCCTTGCAGGGCTTCGGGGAGCTGTTTTTT. Translated: CASSSLQGFGELFF.

The rearrangement links TRBV7-3 to TRBJ2-6; D is unresolved. V dropped 5 bases and J dropped 1 base, with 12 bases sitting between them. The CDR3 extends over 16 amino acids. Per the germline V gene, CDR1 is SGHTA and CDR2 is FQGTGA. In nucleotides, the CDR3 is TGTGCCAGCAGCCCCCCCTGGAGTTCTGGGGCCAACGTCCTGACTTTC. It specifies CASSPPWSSGANVLTF.

Written as DNA, the CDR3 is TGTGCCAGCAGTTTTGTAAAAGAGACCCAGTACTTC. It specifies CASSFVKETQYF. The J gene is TRBJ2-5, the V gene TRBV12-3 or TRBV12-4; D remains unclear. The ends were cut back, 3 bases at V and 3 bases at J, with 5 bases in the middle. This CDR3 has 12 amino acids.

This chain connects TRBV11-2 to TRBJ1-6, with TRBD1 matching over 12 bases. Per the germline V gene, CDR1 is SGHAT and CDR2 is FQNNGV. V dropped 5 bases and J dropped 7; count of bases not matched to a gene: 6. The CDR3 runs 16 residues. CDR3 amino acids: CASSRGQGATNSPLHF. The CDR3 DNA sequence: TGTGCCAGCAGCCGGGGACAGGGGGCTACGAATTCACCCCTCCACTTT.

This clone occurred once. The chain links TRBV11-3 to TRBJ2-1, with D hard to call. CDR3 length: 12 amino acids. V was trimmed by 0 bases and J by 9 bases, leaving 6 bases between them. Germline values: CDR1 SGHNT, CDR2 YENEEA. CDR3: CASSLESSEQFF. The CDR3 nucleotides are TGTGCCAGCAGCTTAGAGTCTAGTGAGCAGTTCTTC.

The gene calls are TRBV30 and TRBJ2-7; 7 nucleotides match TRBD2. The trim removed 0 bases at V and 3 bases at J, leaving 2 bases unmatched. The CDR3 spans 13 residues. Germline CDR1 reads GTSNPN; CDR2 reads SVGIG (reference sequence). The CDR3 sequence: CAWSVSGGYEQYF. CDR3 sequence (DNA): TGTGCCTGGAGTGTATCGGGGGGCTACGAGCAGTACTTC. The full variable domain, its missing parts supplied by reference TRBV30 and TRBJ2-7, is SQTIHQWPATLVQPVGSPLSLECTVEGTSNPNLYWYRQAAGRGLQLLFYSVGIGQISSEVPQNLSASRPQDRQFILSSKKLLLSDSGFYLCAWSVSGGYEQYFGPGTRLTVT.

The chain couples TRBV5-1 to TRBJ2-1, with 11 bases that match TRBD2. The V and J ends lost 0 bases and 4 bases, in that order; junction bases with no gene match: 12. The CDR3 contains 19 residues. Looked up from germline, CDR1 is SGHRS and CDR2 is YFSETQ. This CDR3 reads CASSLGLTLAGGYYNEQFF. As DNA, the CDR3 is TGCGCCAGCAGCTTGGGCCTCACTCTAGCGGGGGGTTATTACAATGAGCAGTTCTTC.

This chain uses TRBV7-2 with TRBJ2-2; 13 bases are a match to TRBD2. The CDR3 runs to 16 residues. V dropped 5 bases and J dropped 1; count of bases not matched to a gene: 1. Germline values: CDR1 SGHTA, CDR2 FQGNSA. Here the CDR3 reads CASSRLAGGNTGELFF. CDR3 coding DNA: TGTGCCAGCAGCAGACTAGCGGGAGGGAACACCGGGGAGCTGTTTTTT.

V gene TRBV18 combines with J gene TRBJ2-7, with TRBD1 matching 9 bases. CDR3 length equals 15 residues. Germline trimming cut 3 bases from V and 0 bases from J; bases unmatched to any gene: 3. From germline, CDR1 is KGHSH and CDR2 LQKENI. This CDR3 is CASSPGQGPSYEQYV. The CDR3 DNA follows: TGTGCCAGCTCACCGGGACAGGGTCCCTCCTACGAGCAGTACGTC.

CDR3 residues: CASSPLMGEKLFF. The CDR3 DNA reads as TGTGCCAGCAGCCCTCTTATGGGTGAAAAACTGTTTTTT. The chain combines TRBV3-1 (or the pseudogene TRBV3-2) with TRBJ1-4; D not resolved. Between the trimmed V and J ends, which lost 4 bases and 7 bases, there was a span of 10 bases. Germline values: CDR1 LGHDT, CDR2 YNNKEL (reference sequence). CDR3 length: 13 residues.

This clone was recorded once. The chain carries TRBV11-2 and TRBJ2-1; 8 positions agree with TRBD2. Germline loops: CDR1 SGHAT, CDR2 FQNNGV. Trimming cost V 5 bases and J 12 bases; bases outside gene matches: 12. CDR3 length equals 14 residues. CDR3 DNA sequence: TGTGCCAGCAGCCCAGGAGATAGCGGGATCGGGCAGTTCTTC. It translates to CASSPGDSGIGQFF.

This sequence joins TRBV29-1 and TRBJ1-5; D gene ambiguous. V lost 7 bases and J lost 6, with 16 bases in between. The CDR3 length is 13 residues. Germline-derived CDR1 and CDR2 are SQVTM and ANQGSEA. CDR3 DNA: TGCAGCGCCCAGGCGTTAGAGGGTCAGCCCCAGCATTTT. Its translation: CSAQALEGQPQHF.

The rearrangement uses TRBV27 and TRBJ2-3; possibly TRBD2 for D (6 bases). CDR3 length: 15 amino acids. The germline CDR1 and CDR2 sequences are MNHEY and SMNVEV (reference sequence). V was clipped by 2 bases and J by 5 bases, with 14 bases between them. The DNA for the CDR3 is TGTGCCAGCAGTTTACTAACGGGAGCGGTAGATACGCAGTATTTT. This sequence encodes CASSLLTGAVDTQYF.

V is TRBV18 and J is TRBJ2-5, with 8 bases that match TRBD1. CDR3 length equals 15 residues. The germline gives CDR1 KGHSH, CDR2 LQKENI. With V trimmed by 0 bases and J by 4 bases, 4 bases remained unmatched. The CDR3 nucleotides are TGTGCCAGCTCACCACCGGGACAGGTGGGAGAGACCCAGTACTTC. It encodes CASSPPGQVGETQYF.